The rows below give T cell receptor beta chains drawn from one sample of a study of metastatic and nonmetastatic thyroid tumors. TCRdb re-called the PCR reads with MiXCR. The table includes about 19,000 clones, 20% to 30% detected once. Sample: blood. The receptors were gathered from a male donor with papillary thyroid cancer or a benign thyroid nodule (not recorded which). Some clones in this sample may be carry-over from other donors' samples. Each CDR3 is given with its conserved first and last residue. The order of the fields is clone size, D gene, V gene, J gene, CDR3 DNA, CDR3 protein. The D gene is left open where the match is weak. Rows may omit the clone size; those that give it use once, few, many or a size class.

clone_size: .
d_call: .
v_call: TRBV28
j_call: TRBJ1-5
cdr3_nt: TGTGCCAGCACGAATGGCAATCAGCCCCAGCATTTT
cdr3_aa: CASTNGNQPQHF

clone_size: medium-sized
d_call: TRBD2
v_call: TRBV11-2
j_call: TRBJ2-7
cdr3_nt: TGTGCCAGCAGCCCCAGCGGGGGGAGCCCCTACGAGCAGTACTTC
cdr3_aa: CASSPSGGSPYEQYF

clone_size: .
d_call: .
v_call: TRBV20-1
j_call: TRBJ2-3
cdr3_nt: TGCAGTGCTAGAGTGCTAGCTTGGTTGTGGGATACGCAGTATTTT
cdr3_aa: CSARVLAWLWDTQYF

clone_size: .
d_call: .
v_call: TRBV5-1
j_call: TRBJ2-7
cdr3_nt: TGCGCCAGCAGCTTGAGCCCGCAGGGCCGACTAATGTCCTACGAGCAGTACTTC
cdr3_aa: CASSLSPQGRLMSYEQYF

clone_size: many
d_call: .
v_call: TRBV28
j_call: TRBJ2-3
cdr3_nt: TGTGCCAGCAGTTTATTTAGCGGTGAAATCACAGATACGCAGTATTTT
cdr3_aa: CASSLFSGEITDTQYF

clone_size: few
d_call: .
v_call: TRBV7-9
j_call: TRBJ1-3
cdr3_nt: TGTGCCAGCAGCTTAGGAAACACCATATATTTT
cdr3_aa: CASSLGNTIYF

clone_size: .
d_call: TRBD2
v_call: TRBV11-3
j_call: TRBJ2-7
cdr3_nt: TGTGCCAGCAGCAGTAGCGGGGGGTTCGACGAGCAGTACTTC
cdr3_aa: CASSSSGGFDEQYF

clone_size: few
d_call: .
v_call: TRBV6-1
j_call: TRBJ1-2
cdr3_nt: TGTGCCAGCTCCGGACGGGGGGGAGATGGCTACACCTTC
cdr3_aa: CASSGRGGDGYTF

clone_size: medium-sized
d_call: .
v_call: TRBV12-3/TRBV12-4
j_call: TRBJ1-1
cdr3_nt: TGTGCCAGCAGTTCAGGACCCGCCACTGAAGCTTTCTTT
cdr3_aa: CASSSGPATEAFF

clone_size: .
d_call: .
v_call: TRBV7-3
j_call: TRBJ2-1
cdr3_nt: TGTGCCAGCAGCTTAATACAGGGCGGCGGCAATGAGCAGTTCTTC
cdr3_aa: CASSLIQGGGNEQFF

clone_size: .
d_call: .
v_call: TRBV6-1
j_call: TRBJ2-2
cdr3_nt: TGTGCCAGCAGTTCCCAGATGGTGGGCACCGGGGAGCTGTTTTTT
cdr3_aa: CASSSQMVGTGELFF

clone_size: many
d_call: .
v_call: TRBV24-1
j_call: TRBJ1-1
cdr3_nt: TGTGCCACCAGCGCGGGGGGCATGAATACTGAAGCTTTCTTT
cdr3_aa: CATSAGGMNTEAFF

clone_size: few
d_call: .
v_call: TRBV27
j_call: TRBJ2-3
cdr3_nt: TGTGCCAGCAGTTTAGGGGGGACCCGCACAGATACGCAGTATTTT
cdr3_aa: CASSLGGTRTDTQYF

clone_size: few
d_call: TRBD2
v_call: TRBV6-1
j_call: TRBJ2-7
cdr3_nt: TGTGCCAGCACCAAAAGGACTAGCGACGAGCAGTACTTC
cdr3_aa: CASTKRTSDEQYF

clone_size: few
d_call: TRBD2
v_call: TRBV10-3
j_call: TRBJ2-7
cdr3_nt: TGTACCATCAGTGGGGTGGCGGGGGGCCTGAGCTCCTACGAGCAGTACTTC
cdr3_aa: CTISGVAGGLSSYEQYF

clone_size: .
d_call: TRBD2
v_call: TRBV6-1
j_call: TRBJ2-1
cdr3_nt: TGTGCCAGCAGGAAGGGACTAGCGGGAAACAATGAGCAGTTCTTC
cdr3_aa: CASRKGLAGNNEQFF

clone_size: many
d_call: TRBD1
v_call: TRBV7-9
j_call: TRBJ1-4
cdr3_nt: TGTGCCAGCAGCCAGGGGACAGGGAAGGAAAAACTGTTTTTT
cdr3_aa: CASSQGTGKEKLFF

clone_size: .
d_call: .
v_call: TRBV7-2
j_call: TRBJ1-3
cdr3_nt: TGTGCCAGCAGCCCACATGTCTCTGGAAACACCATATATTTT
cdr3_aa: CASSPHVSGNTIYF

clone_size: many
d_call: .
v_call: TRBV7-9
j_call: TRBJ2-7
cdr3_nt: TGTGCCAGCAGCTTAGCGTTCGGGAGCTCCTACGAGCAGTACTTC
cdr3_aa: CASSLAFGSSYEQYF

clone_size: many
d_call: TRBD1
v_call: TRBV4-1
j_call: TRBJ1-1
cdr3_nt: TGCGCCAGCAGCCTAAACCCCGGGACAGGGGGTGTTACTGAAGCTTTCTTT
cdr3_aa: CASSLNPGTGGVTEAFF

clone_size: .
d_call: .
v_call: TRBV11-2
j_call: TRBJ2-7
cdr3_nt: TGTGCCAGCAGCATCGATGCAGGGGGGAGCGAGCAGTACTTC
cdr3_aa: CASSIDAGGSEQYF

clone_size: .
d_call: .
v_call: TRBV20-1
j_call: TRBJ1-2
cdr3_nt: TGCAGTGGCGGGGTCGAGTTCTATGGCTACACCTTC
cdr3_aa: CSGGVEFYGYTF

clone_size: few
d_call: .
v_call: TRBV12-3/TRBV12-4
j_call: TRBJ1-2
cdr3_nt: TGTGCCAGCAGTCTCCCGACACCGAACTATGGCTACACCTTC
cdr3_aa: CASSLPTPNYGYTF

clone_size: few
d_call: .
v_call: TRBV12-3/TRBV12-4
j_call: TRBJ1-2
cdr3_nt: TGTGCCAGCAGCTCCCAATTGGGGGGAAACTATGGCTACACCTTC
cdr3_aa: CASSSQLGGNYGYTF

clone_size: few
d_call: TRBD1
v_call: TRBV6-1
j_call: TRBJ2-1
cdr3_nt: TGTGCCAGCAGTGACGGGGCCACAGGGGTTTACAATGAGCAGTTCTTC
cdr3_aa: CASSDGATGVYNEQFF

clone_size: few
d_call: .
v_call: TRBV6-1
j_call: TRBJ1-2
cdr3_nt: TGTGCCAGCAGTGAATTGGCAGGGACCTCTAGGACCTTC
cdr3_aa: CASSELAGTSRTF

clone_size: .
d_call: TRBD1
v_call: TRBV16
j_call: TRBJ1-2
cdr3_nt: TGTGCCAGCAGCCTTACAGGGGGCCGATCGGAGGGCTACACCTTC
cdr3_aa: CASSLTGGRSEGYTF

clone_size: many
d_call: .
v_call: TRBV19
j_call: TRBJ1-5
cdr3_nt: TGTGCCAGTAGTATCCAGGACCTTATGAATCAGCCCCAGCATTTT
cdr3_aa: CASSIQDLMNQPQHF

clone_size: .
d_call: .
v_call: TRBV28
j_call: TRBJ1-1
cdr3_nt: TGTGCCAGCAGTTTAGGGGGAAACACTGAAGCTTTCTTT
cdr3_aa: CASSLGGNTEAFF

clone_size: many
d_call: .
v_call: TRBV14
j_call: TRBJ2-7
cdr3_nt: TGTGCCAGCAGCCTAATAGGTAGGGGCGCGTTCGAGCAGTACTTC
cdr3_aa: CASSLIGRGAFEQYF

clone_size: .
d_call: .
v_call: TRBV30
j_call: TRBJ1-6
cdr3_nt: TGTGCCTGGAGTGAGACCGATAATTCACCCCTCCACTTT
cdr3_aa: CAWSETDNSPLHF

clone_size: few
d_call: .
v_call: TRBV6-1
j_call: TRBJ2-1
cdr3_nt: TGTGCCAGCAGTGTGGGTTACAATGAGCAGTTCTTC
cdr3_aa: CASSVGYNEQFF

clone_size: .
d_call: .
v_call: TRBV11-2
j_call: TRBJ2-3
cdr3_nt: TGTGCCAGCAGCTTAGACGTGGGGGTGACTAGCACAGATACGCAGTATTTT
cdr3_aa: CASSLDVGVTSTDTQYF

clone_size: many
d_call: TRBD1
v_call: TRBV5-1
j_call: TRBJ2-3
cdr3_nt: TGCGCCAGCAGCTATGACAGGGGGCAAGAAGATACGCAGTATTTT
cdr3_aa: CASSYDRGQEDTQYF

clone_size: medium-sized
d_call: .
v_call: TRBV28
j_call: TRBJ2-1
cdr3_nt: TGTGCCAGCAGTCTCAAGACTGAGCAGTTCTTC
cdr3_aa: CASSLKTEQFF

clone_size: medium-sized
d_call: .
v_call: TRBV11-2
j_call: TRBJ2-1
cdr3_nt: TGTGCCAGCAGCTTATGGCGGGGTAATGAGCAGTTCTTC
cdr3_aa: CASSLWRGNEQFF

clone_size: medium-sized
d_call: .
v_call: TRBV7-2
j_call: TRBJ2-2
cdr3_nt: TGTGCCAGCAGCTTGGAGCTAATAAACACCGGGGAGCTGTTTTTT
cdr3_aa: CASSLELINTGELFF

clone_size: .
d_call: .
v_call: TRBV3-1
j_call: TRBJ2-1
cdr3_nt: TGTGCCAGCAGCCAGTTGGACCAGGCCTACAATGAGCAGTTCTTC
cdr3_aa: CASSQLDQAYNEQFF

clone_size: .
d_call: .
v_call: TRBV19
j_call: TRBJ2-1
cdr3_nt: TGTGCCGGTAGTCAAGCTGAGAGCTCATACAATGAGCAGTTCTTC
cdr3_aa: CAGSQAESSYNEQFF

clone_size: .
d_call: TRBD2
v_call: TRBV19
j_call: TRBJ2-1
cdr3_nt: TGTGCCAGTAGTATAACGGGGGGTAGCTCCTACAATGAGCAGTTCTTC
cdr3_aa: CASSITGGSSYNEQFF

clone_size: medium-sized
d_call: .
v_call: TRBV6-1
j_call: TRBJ1-2
cdr3_nt: TGTGCCAGCAGTCAAAAGTTCAGGGACTATGGCTACACCTTC
cdr3_aa: CASSQKFRDYGYTF

clone_size: few
d_call: .
v_call: TRBV27
j_call: TRBJ2-1
cdr3_nt: TGTGCCAGCACACCCCAGGTGGCGGGTGAGCAGTTCTTC
cdr3_aa: CASTPQVAGEQFF

clone_size: .
d_call: TRBD1
v_call: TRBV6-6
j_call: TRBJ1-2
cdr3_nt: TGTGCCAGCAGTTACTCGGCTACAGGGGGGCGGTCGAACTATGGCTACACCTTC
cdr3_aa: CASSYSATGGRSNYGYTF

clone_size: few
d_call: .
v_call: TRBV28
j_call: TRBJ1-5
cdr3_nt: TGTGCCAGCAGAATAAGAGGAAGCAATCAGCCCCAGCATTTT
cdr3_aa: CASRIRGSNQPQHF

clone_size: .
d_call: .
v_call: TRBV20-1
j_call: TRBJ1-2
cdr3_nt: TGCAGTGCTAGTGGCGACAGGCTTTATGGCTACACCTTC
cdr3_aa: CSASGDRLYGYTF

clone_size: .
d_call: TRBD1
v_call: TRBV6-1
j_call: TRBJ1-2
cdr3_nt: TGTGCCAGTGGACAGGGGCCCAACTATGGCTACACCTTC
cdr3_aa: CASGQGPNYGYTF

clone_size: few
d_call: .
v_call: TRBV19
j_call: TRBJ1-2
cdr3_nt: TGTGCCAGTAGTTCGGACGGCCGAAACTATGGCTACACCTTC
cdr3_aa: CASSSDGRNYGYTF

clone_size: medium-sized
d_call: .
v_call: TRBV12-3/TRBV12-4
j_call: TRBJ2-7
cdr3_nt: TGTGCCAGCAGTGGTGGGCGGGTCTACGAGCAGTACTTC
cdr3_aa: CASSGGRVYEQYF

clone_size: few
d_call: .
v_call: TRBV28
j_call: TRBJ2-7
cdr3_nt: TGTGCCAGCAGTTTTACAGGGTCCTCCTATCAGTACTTC
cdr3_aa: CASSFTGSSYQYF

clone_size: .
d_call: .
v_call: TRBV11-3
j_call: TRBJ1-1
cdr3_nt: TGTGCCAGCAGCTTAGGACCTGAAGCTTTCTTT
cdr3_aa: CASSLGPEAFF

clone_size: few
d_call: .
v_call: TRBV6-1
j_call: TRBJ1-5
cdr3_nt: TGTGCCACTCTACAGCGCGGGGGTCAGCCCCAGCATTTT
cdr3_aa: CATLQRGGQPQHF

clone_size: .
d_call: .
v_call: TRBV15
j_call: TRBJ2-1
cdr3_nt: TGTGCCACCAGCGATCGGGGGTCTTACAATGAGCAGTTCTTC
cdr3_aa: CATSDRGSYNEQFF

clone_size: few
d_call: TRBD1
v_call: TRBV19
j_call: TRBJ2-1
cdr3_nt: TGTGCCAGTACCAGGACAGGGGAAAACAATGAGCAGTTCTTC
cdr3_aa: CASTRTGENNEQFF